These 8 T cell receptor beta chains were all obtained from the same sample, sequenced in a study of neoadjuvant anti-PD-1 for oral cavity cancer. The protocol was immunoSEQ multiplex PCR, while the TCRdb copy is restricted to in-frame clones and leaves out a portion. The sample shows 15,000 to 20,000 clones, 67% of them seen only once. This specimen was PBMCs, taken before nivolumab (anti-PD-1) treatment. The receptors originated from a person between 40 and 79 years old with oral cavity squamous cell carcinoma.

This chain uses TRBV15 with TRBJ1-2, with 7 nucleotides matching TRBD1. The CDR3 spans 13 residues. Per germline, CDR1 LNHNV and CDR2 YYDKDF (reference sequence). Trimming took 5 bases from V and 4 from J; bases not matched to a gene: 4. Here the CDR3 reads CATSEDRFYGYTF. The DNA of the CDR3 is TGTGCCACCAGCGAGGACAGGTTCTATGGCTACACCTTC.

The chain carries TRBV2 and TRBJ2-1; 9 bases match TRBD2. Trimming at V came to 5 bases and at J to 8 bases, leaving 7 bases not matched to a gene. The CDR3 is 14 residues long. Germline lookup yields CDR1 SNHLY and CDR2 FYNNEI. The CDR3 reads CASSPRLAEDEQFF. In DNA, the CDR3 is TGTGCCAGCAGTCCACGACTAGCGGAAGATGAGCAGTTCTTC.

The V call is TRBV10-3, the J call TRBJ2-1; D might be TRBD1 or TRBD2, each matching 5 bases. Germline V gene sequence: CDR1 ENHRY, CDR2 SYGVKD. Trimming took 4 bases from V and 9 from J, leaving 13 bases between them. The CDR3 contains 13 residues. This CDR3 reads CAISAGTLGEQFF. The CDR3 nucleotides are TGTGCCATCAGTGCAGGGACCCTCGGTGAGCAGTTCTTC.

The chain couples TRBV27 to TRBJ2-5; TRBD2 matches at 11 bases. The germline gives CDR1 MNHEY, CDR2 SMNVEV (reference sequence). V was pared by 0 bases and J by 5 bases, with 2 bases of the junction left unmatched. The CDR3 is 15 residues long. The CDR3 protein is CASSLSGLAVETQYF. The DNA of the CDR3 is TGTGCCAGCAGTTTATCGGGACTAGCGGTGGAGACCCAGTACTTC.

With regard to this clone: The DNA is left out, because the CDR3 cannot be placed on it with certainty; the CDR3 is given as TCRdb lists it. This rearrangement joins TRBV13 to TRBJ1-5. The CDR3 has 16 residues if both end residues are counted. CDR1 and CDR2 from the germline V gene are PRHDT and FYEKMQ (reference sequence). CDR3 residues: CASSSSGSRGNQPQHF.

The rearrangement uses TRBV4-1 and TRBJ2-7; D unclear. This CDR3 is 15 amino acids long. The V end was cut by 0 bases, the J end by 4 bases, with 13 bases between. CDR1 and CDR2 from the germline V gene are MGHRA and YSYEKL. The CDR3 protein is CASSQDRVPMYEQYF. CDR3 bases: TGCGCCAGCAGCCAAGACCGGGTACCGATGTACGAGCAGTACTTC.

This clone showed up just once. The J gene is TRBJ1-4, the V gene TRBV30, with a tentative D call TRBD1 (6 bases). The V end lost 0 bases, the J end lost 8 bases, and 16 bases lay between the germline ends. The CDR3 consists of 15 residues. Germline V gene lookup returns CDR1 GTSNPN and CDR2 SVGIG (reference sequence). The CDR3 region is CAWSVTTGLKEKLFF. The CDR3 region has the DNA TGTGCCTGGAGTGTTACCACAGGGTTAAAGGAAAAACTGTTTTTT.

The chain joins TRBV5-4 to TRBJ2-1; 12 nucleotides align to TRBD2. Germline assignment: CDR1 SGHNT and CDR2 YYREEE (reference sequence). This CDR3 has 17 residues. The junction had 11 bases not matched to a gene; V was cut back by 0 bases and J by 10 bases. For the CDR3, the DNA is TGTGCCAGCAGCTTGGAGGGACTAGCGGGCCCCTCGCAGGAGCAGTTCTTC. Translation: CASSLEGLAGPSQEQFF.